One sample yielded the 20 T cell receptor beta chains listed below, sequenced in a study of T cell changes during pregnancy in multiple sclerosis. Sequencing was performed with immunoSEQ multiplex PCR; in TCRdb, only in-frame clones are kept and a portion is missing. The data hold 75,000 to 80,000 clones, with 89% observed a single time. Here the sequenced sample was peripheral blood, taken before pregnancy. All receptors derive from a female donor with multiple sclerosis, enrolled in a pregnancy study.

This clone was detected only once. The rearrangement links TRBV19 to TRBJ1-5; D is unresolved. V gave up 5 bases and J gave up 9 bases, with 17 bases separating them. This CDR3 has 14 amino acids. Looked up from germline, CDR1 is LNHDA and CDR2 is SQIVND (reference sequence). CDR3 sequence reads: CASSERPKEGPQHF. The CDR3 nucleotides read TGTGCCAGTAGTGAACGGCCCAAAGAGGGGCCCCAGCATTTT.

The chain carries TRBV7-9 and TRBJ2-2; 7 nucleotides match TRBD1. Unmatched junction bases numbered 16, after V lost 5 bases and J lost 7 bases. Germline CDR1 is SEHNR and CDR2 is FQNEAQ (reference sequence). There are 17 residues in the CDR3. CDR3 protein: CASSLRKPGQLLGELFF. The CDR3 DNA follows: TGTGCCAGCAGCCTGAGGAAGCCGGGACAGTTACTCGGGGAGCTGTTTTTT.

The chain links TRBV6-1 to TRBJ2-7; 11 positions agree with TRBD2. The V gene end was trimmed by 8 bases and the J gene end by 1 base; junction bases not matched to a gene: 7. CDR3 size: 15 residues. Germline V gene sequence: CDR1 MNHNS, CDR2 SASEGT. CDR3 residues: CASSQLAGESYEQYF. CDR3 nucleotides: TGTGCCAGCTCCCAACTAGCGGGGGAGTCCTACGAGCAGTACTTC.

The chain employs TRBV29-1 and TRBJ2-1, with D tentatively TRBD2 (7 bases). V was pared by 5 bases and J by 5 bases, with 13 bases between. Germline CDR1 and CDR2: SQVTM and ANQGSEA. CDR3 length: 13 residues. CDR3 sequence (DNA): TGCAGCGTTTCTCGGGGGGCAAACAATGAGCAGTTCTTC. This sequence encodes CSVSRGANNEQFF.

This rearrangement joins TRBV9 to TRBJ1-1; D not certain. This CDR3 is 14 amino acids long. Germline-derived CDR1 and CDR2 are SGDLS and YYNGEE. V was cut by 0 bases and J by 5 bases, with 11 bases left in between. In nucleotides, the CDR3 is TGTGCCAGCAGCGTAGAAGGGAGAGGGACTGAAGCTTTCTTT. It codes for CASSVEGRGTEAFF.

This clone appeared a few times. The CDR3 coding sequence is TGTGCCAGCAGTGACAGGGAAACTGGCTACACCTTC. It specifies CASSDRETGYTF. J is TRBJ1-2 and V is TRBV27, with TRBD1 matching 7 bases. The CDR3 covers 12 residues. V was clipped by 5 bases and J by 7 bases; unmatched bases: 4. CDR1 and CDR2 (germline): MNHEY, SMNVEV (reference sequence).

The rearrangement links TRBV7-9 to TRBJ2-7, with 10 bases lining up with TRBD1. V lost 5 bases, J lost 2 bases, and 3 bases stayed unmatched. This CDR3 is 14 amino acids long. The germline V gene encodes CDR1 SEHNR and CDR2 FQNEAQ (reference sequence). For the CDR3, the DNA is TGTGCCAGCAGCCCCGGACAGGGGGCCTACGAGCAGTACTTC. The encoded protein is CASSPGQGAYEQYF.

The table lists this clone with a few counts. The chain combines TRBV21-1 with TRBJ1-2; the D segment call TRBD1 is taken from the table without a DNA check. TRBV21-1 is listed as a pseudogene. CDR3 length: 15 residues. CDR3 sequence (DNA): TGTGCCAGCAGCTTCGGCCCAGGGTGTAACTATGGCTACACCTTC. Its protein product is CASSFGPGCNYGYTF.

The chain carries TRBV10-3 and TRBJ1-6; possible D gene TRBD1, 6 bases. The CDR3 is 16 amino acids. Germline assignment: CDR1 ENHRY and CDR2 SYGVKD. Trimming took 2 bases from V and 6 from J, leaving 14 bases between them. DNA of the CDR3: TGTGCCATCAGTGAGCCTACCGGGACAATTAATTCACCCCTCCACTTT. The encoded protein is CAISEPTGTINSPLHF.

The chain carries TRBV10-3 and TRBJ2-5; maybe TRBD1 (6 bases). The CDR3 length is 15 residues. Between the trimmed V and J ends, which lost 1 base and 5 bases, there was a span of 14 bases. The germline CDR1 and CDR2 sequences are ENHRY and SYGVKD. CDR3 loop: CAISELSGQYETQYF. DNA of the CDR3: TGTGCCATCAGTGAGTTATCCGGACAGTATGAGACCCAGTACTTC.

This clone was found once. This chain uses TRBV28 with TRBJ1-2, with D unresolved. Germline assignment: CDR1 MDHEN and CDR2 SYDVKM. The germline V and J ends were trimmed by 2 bases and 0 bases, with 16 bases remaining between them. This CDR3 has 17 amino acids. DNA for the CDR3: TGTGCCAGCAGTTTACCTAACTGGGGAGAATCTAACTATGGCTACACCTTC. Translated, it gives CASSLPNWGESNYGYTF.

The rearrangement uses TRBV30 and TRBJ1-1; tentatively, D is TRBD1 (5 bases). V was shortened by 2 bases and J by 11 bases, with 15 bases between the two germline ends. The CDR3 spans 12 residues. Germline V CDR1 and CDR2: GTSNPN, SVGIG (reference sequence). The CDR3 nucleotides are TGTGCCTGGAGTTCCCGTTTATCAGGGGCTTTCTTT. The encoded protein is CAWSSRLSGAFF.

The rearrangement links TRBV7-8 to TRBJ1-5, with 9 nucleotides matching TRBD1. Losses at the gene ends were 3 bases for V and 3 bases for J; bases not matched to a gene: 9. The CDR3 has 17 amino acids. Germline-derived CDR1 and CDR2 are SGHVS and FQNEAQ. The CDR3 region has the DNA TGTGCCAGCAGCTTTCGCCGGGACAGGGAGGACAATCAGCCCCAGCATTTT. This sequence encodes CASSFRRDREDNQPQHF.

This clone was seen only a few times. The rearrangement joins TRBV18 to TRBJ1-1; D is uncertain. CDR1 is KGHSH and CDR2 is LQKENI in the germline V gene. The V end lost 1 base, the J end lost 2 bases, and 11 bases lay between the germline ends. The CDR3 is 15 residues long. CDR3 sequence (DNA): TGTGCCAGCTCACCACGCCCGGGGTTAAACACTGAAGCTTTCTTT. This sequence encodes CASSPRPGLNTEAFF.

The chain is built from TRBV2 and TRBJ2-7, with D perhaps TRBD1 (6 bases). Germline V gene sequence: CDR1 SNHLY, CDR2 FYNNEI. This CDR3 is built from 14 residues. Between the trimmed V and J ends, which lost 3 bases and 0 bases, there was a span of 9 bases. For the CDR3, the DNA is TGTGCCAGCAGTGATTGGGACACCTCCTACGAGCAGTACTTC. Translating it yields CASSDWDTSYEQYF.

The CDR3 bases are TGTGCCAGCTCACCCACTCAACTTGAGGGAGGGGCTGAAGCTTTCTTT. Translated, it gives CASSPTQLEGGAEAFF. The gene calls are TRBV18 and TRBJ1-1; D is possibly TRBD1 (5 bases). V was cut by 3 bases and J by 6 bases, with 20 bases left in between. The CDR3 covers 16 residues. Germline-derived CDR1 and CDR2 are KGHSH and LQKENI.

The gene calls are TRBV5-5 and TRBJ1-1; no firm D call. Trimming took 0 bases from V and 11 from J, leaving 17 bases between them. The CDR3 consists of 14 residues. CDR1 is SGHKS, CDR2 YYEKEE, per germline (reference sequence). CDR3 protein: CASSLATTGPRAFF. The DNA for the CDR3 is TGTGCCAGCAGCTTGGCGACAACCGGTCCACGGGCTTTCTTT.

This chain joins TRBV2 and TRBJ2-2; 7 nucleotides align to TRBD2. V was clipped by 6 bases and J by 2 bases; unmatched bases: 12. Germline V gene data show CDR1 as SNHLY and CDR2 as FYNNEI. The CDR3 sequence is 17 residues long. CDR3 amino acids: CASRNPYSGGNTGELFF. The CDR3 bases are TGTGCCAGCAGGAACCCCTATTCGGGGGGTAACACCGGGGAGCTGTTTTTT.

This chain links TRBV10-3 with TRBJ1-2, with 9 positions matching TRBD1. V trimming: 6 bases; J trimming: 2 bases; junction bases outside the gene matches: 4. Germline CDR1 ENHRY, CDR2 SYGVKD. The CDR3 length is 14 residues. The CDR3 loop is CAISSGQGNYGYTF. DNA for the CDR3: TGTGCCATCAGCTCGGGACAGGGCAACTATGGCTACACCTTC.

This clone was picked up one time. The V call is TRBV7-8, the J call TRBJ1-1, with 7 bases that match TRBD1. The CDR3 contains 14 residues. Trimming removed 5 bases from V and 3 bases from J; junction bases left unmatched: 6. CDR1 is SGHVS and CDR2 is FQNEAQ in the germline V gene. This CDR3 is CASSLTGFDTEAFF. The CDR3 DNA is TGTGCCAGCAGCCTGACAGGGTTTGACACTGAAGCTTTCTTT.